This T cell receptor (beta chain) was found in a study of pediatric ulcerative colitis (dated by TCRdb to about 2019). The study in broad terms: Of the ulcerative colitis patients, roughly seven had pancolitis and two had left-sided colitis, and histology in every patient was consistent with ulcerative colitis. From nine newly diagnosed, treatment-naive pediatric ulcerative colitis patients and a few non-IBD control children, paired blood and rectal samples were collected. The Pediatric Ulcerative Colitis Activity Index classified a couple of patients as having mild disease, several as having moderate disease and three as having acute severe colitis.

One to two pinch biopsies were taken from the rectum for research during colonoscopy. Before the diagnostic colonoscopy, none of the ulcerative colitis patients had been given any immunosuppressive medication. Before DNA was isolated, the rectal biopsies underwent proteinase K digestion. The Wizard kit (Promega) was used to extract genomic DNA from blood and intestinal samples. Taken from the germline V gene, the CDR1 and CDR2 loops are SGHAT and FQNNGV. The V and J ends are trimmed by 1 base and 0 bases, leaving 10 bases between them. The CDR3, from cysteine to phenylalanine, totals 16 residues. Kept here is only the CDR3 DNA, which spans 48 bases and is read in frame from base 1. Findings and caveats that apply to the study as a whole: With only four individuals, the healthy control group was small. Two rectal CDR3 clonotypes were detected in all ulcerative colitis patients and were not detected in any of the controls. Rectal pinch biopsies may have included blood-derived T cells, especially in patients with overt colitis. Significantly higher autologous blood-rectal clonal overlap was found in ulcerative colitis patients than in controls, which suggested increased T cell trafficking to inflamed tissue. Features of the rectal repertoire distinguished controls, mild-moderate colitis patients and acute severe colitis patients, and in acute severe colitis rectal diversity was lower because of clonal expansions. For technical reasons, blood samples from two patients gave substantially fewer templates, and these samples were excluded from the blood-rectal overlap analysis. Because repertoires came from total lymphocyte DNA, patterns in rare subsets such as regulatory T cells may not be reflected.

Using the immunoSEQ TRB Survey service, rearranged CDR3 beta regions were amplified from genomic DNA with multiplex V and J primers. To keep sequencing depth the same across samples, survey-level depth of up to 500,000 reads per sample was applied. The libraries were purified, combined into pools and sequenced with Illumina technology. The original pipeline was this. immunoSEQ online tools were used for productive clonality, sample overlap, pairwise scatters, CDR3 beta length, V/D/J gene usage and productiveness. Calculated diversity was defined as the number of unique rearrangements divided by total templates times 100, and Shannon and Simpson indices were additionally computed. Z-score normalized data were analyzed by principal component analysis with the R prcomp function and the ggbiplot package. Morisita's index was used to quantify the clonal overlap between blood and rectum within each subject. This is the immuneACCESS table as TCRdb keeps it, with only in-frame sequences that have V and J called. A part of the clones is gone; compared with another copy, unresolved V genes explain less than half, and the rest is unexplained. V and J calls and clone size follow that table, whereas D and trimming were derived from the DNA. The sample records roughly 19,000 clones, roughly 74% of which are singletons. The ten most abundant clones make up approximately 7% of the sample.

A note on this clone: The antigen this receptor binds is unknown. Base qualities are not at hand, and no much larger clone is one base apart.

The specimen was gut tissue. The clonotype was recovered from a boy aged 5-17 years with moderate ulcerative colitis. The rearrangement combines TRBV11-2 with TRBJ2-4, with the D gene possibly TRBD1 or TRBD2, each one fitting 5 bases. CDR3 loop: CASSLGDLLAKNIQYF. The DNA sequence is given as TGTGCCAGCAGCTTAGGGGACCTACTAGCCAAAAACATTCAGTACTTC.